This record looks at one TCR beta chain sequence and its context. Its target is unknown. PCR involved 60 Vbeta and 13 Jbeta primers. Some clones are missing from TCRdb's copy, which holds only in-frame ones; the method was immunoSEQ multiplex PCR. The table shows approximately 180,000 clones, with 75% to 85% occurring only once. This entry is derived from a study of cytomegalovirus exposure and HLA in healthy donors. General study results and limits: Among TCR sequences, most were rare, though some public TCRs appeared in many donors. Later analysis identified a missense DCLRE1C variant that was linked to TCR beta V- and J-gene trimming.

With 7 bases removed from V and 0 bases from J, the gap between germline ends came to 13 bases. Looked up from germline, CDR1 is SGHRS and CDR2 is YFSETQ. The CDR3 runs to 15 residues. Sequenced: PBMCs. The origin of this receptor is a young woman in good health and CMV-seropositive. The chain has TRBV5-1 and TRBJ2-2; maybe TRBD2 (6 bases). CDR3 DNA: TGCGCCAGCGTCGTTAGCGGACCGAACACCGGGGAGCTGTTTTTT. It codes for CASVVSGPNTGELFF.